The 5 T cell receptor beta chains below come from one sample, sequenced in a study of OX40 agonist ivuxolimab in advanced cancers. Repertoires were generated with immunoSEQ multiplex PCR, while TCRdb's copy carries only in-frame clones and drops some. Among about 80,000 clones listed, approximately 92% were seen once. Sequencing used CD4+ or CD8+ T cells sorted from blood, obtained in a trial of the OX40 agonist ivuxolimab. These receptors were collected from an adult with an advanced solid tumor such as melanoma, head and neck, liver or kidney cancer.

The CDR3 DNA follows: TGCGCCAGCAGTGACCCGGGACTAGCGGGGGGAGGCATTCAGTACTTC. Protein product: CASSDPGLAGGGIQYF. The chain couples TRBV10-2 to TRBJ2-4; 15 bases fit TRBD2. With 3 bases clipped from V and 9 bases from J, the junction kept 6 bases outside the gene matches. Germline V lookup: CDR1 WSHSY, CDR2 SAAADI. The CDR3 totals 16 residues.

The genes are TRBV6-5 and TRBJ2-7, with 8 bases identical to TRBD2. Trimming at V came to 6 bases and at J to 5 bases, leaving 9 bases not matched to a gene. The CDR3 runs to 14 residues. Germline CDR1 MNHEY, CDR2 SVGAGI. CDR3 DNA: TGTGCCAGCAGCCGCACTAGCGGTCTCCACGAGCAGTACTTC. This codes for CASSRTSGLHEQYF.

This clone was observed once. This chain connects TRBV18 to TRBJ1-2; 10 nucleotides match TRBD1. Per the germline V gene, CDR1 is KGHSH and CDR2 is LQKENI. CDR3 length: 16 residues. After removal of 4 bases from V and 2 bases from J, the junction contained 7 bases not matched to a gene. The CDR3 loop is CASSLWRTGGNYGYTF. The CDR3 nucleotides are TGTGCCAGCTCACTTTGGAGGACAGGGGGAAACTATGGCTACACCTTC.

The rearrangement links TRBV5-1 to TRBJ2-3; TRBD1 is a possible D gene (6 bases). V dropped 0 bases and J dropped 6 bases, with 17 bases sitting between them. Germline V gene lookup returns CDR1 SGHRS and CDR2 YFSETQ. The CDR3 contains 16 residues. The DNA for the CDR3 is TGCGCCAGCAGCTTGGCCATAATACAGACAGGCGATACGCAGTATTTT. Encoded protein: CASSLAIIQTGDTQYF.

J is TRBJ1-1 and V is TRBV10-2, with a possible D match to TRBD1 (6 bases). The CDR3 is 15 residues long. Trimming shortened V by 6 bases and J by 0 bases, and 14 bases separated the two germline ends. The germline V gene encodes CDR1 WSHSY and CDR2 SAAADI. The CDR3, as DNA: TGCGCCAGCAGGTACAGGGTAGGGGTGAACACTGAAGCTTTCTTT. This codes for CASRYRVGVNTEAFF.